The 22 T cell receptor beta chains reported below all come from one sample, sequenced in a study of control samples from healthy donors and cancer patients. Sequencing was performed with immunoSEQ multiplex PCR; in TCRdb, only in-frame clones are kept and a portion is missing. The table shows roughly 120,000 clones, with about 89% occurring only once. Source material: blood. These receptors came from a woman aged 45-65 years in good health.

This sequence joins TRBV20-1 and TRBJ1-1, with D perhaps matching TRBD1 (5 bases). The CDR3 sequence is 10 residues long. The V and J ends lost 7 bases and 8 bases respectively, with 11 bases between them. Looked up from germline, CDR1 is DFQATT and CDR2 is SNEGSKA (reference sequence). Here the CDR3 reads CSVSDREAFF. As DNA, the CDR3 is TGCAGTGTTAGCGACAGAGAAGCTTTCTTT.

This clone was counted a single time. This rearrangement joins TRBV19 to TRBJ2-4, with D perhaps given as TRBD1 or TRBD2 (6 bases each). The V gene's germline CDR1 is LNHDA and CDR2 SQIVND (reference sequence). This CDR3 comprises 15 residues. Trimming took off 7 bases at V and 2 bases at J, with 15 bases between the two ends. CDR3 protein: CASKVGGSTKNIQYF. The CDR3 nucleotides read TGTGCCAGTAAAGTAGGGGGGTCGACCAAAAACATTCAGTACTTC.

In its sample, this clone was seen once. V gene TRBV7-2 combines with J gene TRBJ1-2; 7 nucleotides match TRBD1. CDR1 is SGHTA, CDR2 FQGNSA, per germline. Trimming at V came to 2 bases and at J to 3 bases, leaving 9 bases not matched to a gene. CDR3 length equals 16 residues. The CDR3 reads CASSLLSRGAYYGYTF. In DNA form, the CDR3 reads TGTGCCAGCAGCTTACTCTCCAGGGGGGCTTACTATGGCTACACCTTC.

V is TRBV10-3 and J is TRBJ1-1; D unresolved. CDR3 size: 13 residues. Trimming took off 5 bases at V and 1 base at J, with 8 bases between the two ends. Germline loops: CDR1 ENHRY, CDR2 SYGVKD. This CDR3 reads CAISLNGNTEAFF. CDR3 bases: TGTGCCATCAGTCTTAATGGGAACACTGAAGCTTTCTTT.

The V gene is TRBV4-1, the J gene TRBJ2-7; TRBD1 matches at 8 bases. This CDR3 region has 14 residues. After removal of 4 bases from V and 5 bases from J, the junction contained 7 bases not matched to a gene. Per germline, CDR1 MGHRA and CDR2 YSYEKL. Written as DNA, the CDR3 is TGCGCCAGCAGCCCCGGACAGGGTTCCCACGAGCAGTACGTC. This translates into CASSPGQGSHEQYV.

The chain has TRBV5-4 and TRBJ1-2, with a tentative D call TRBD1 (5 bases). Germline lookup yields CDR1 SGHNT and CDR2 YYREEE (reference sequence). V lost 5 bases and J 4 bases, leaving 12 bases between the germline ends. The CDR3 has 13 amino acids. DNA of the CDR3: TGTGCCAGCAGTGAGGGACGCCTCTATGGCTACACCTTC. Protein: CASSEGRLYGYTF.

V gene TRBV3-1 (or the pseudogene TRBV3-2) combines with J gene TRBJ2-5, with 10 nucleotides matching TRBD2. CDR3 size: 17 residues. Germline assignment: CDR1 LGHDT and CDR2 YNNKEL (reference sequence). V gave up 3 bases and J gave up 7 bases; unmatched junction bases: 14. The chain's CDR3 is CASSHVLGLAPVGTQYF. CDR3 nucleotide sequence: TGTGCCAGCAGCCATGTACTGGGACTAGCGCCGGTTGGGACCCAGTACTTC.

The chain links TRBV19 to TRBJ1-1; no firm D call. CDR1 LNHDA and CDR2 SQIVND come from the germline V gene (reference sequence). The CDR3 loop spans 10 amino acids. Trimming cost V 10 bases and J 8 bases, with 11 bases left between them. The CDR3 protein is CATREGEAFF. The CDR3 bases are TGTGCCACTAGGGAAGGGGAAGCTTTCTTT.

The chain carries TRBV6-5 and TRBJ1-2, with 10 nucleotides matching TRBD1. Germline CDR1 MNHEY, CDR2 SVGAGI. J gave up 8 bases and V 4 bases, and 4 bases lay outside the gene matches. The CDR3 consists of 13 residues. As DNA, the CDR3 is TGTGCCAGCAGTTCGGGACAGGGGCACGGCTACACCTTC. Protein sequence: CASSSGQGHGYTF.

This clone came up once. The chain carries TRBV7-3 and TRBJ2-3; the D gene is possibly TRBD1 (5 bases). Trimming stripped 2 bases from V and 0 bases from J, with 9 bases between. The CDR3 totals 15 residues. Germline CDR1 and CDR2: SGHTA and FQGTGA. The CDR3 DNA is TGTGCCAGCAGCTTACAGGGTACGAGCACAGATACGCAGTATTTT. Translated: CASSLQGTSTDTQYF.

Notes on this clone: The sample has other DNA sequences that encode this CDR3 too. The chain links TRBV2 to TRBJ1-1; D gene ambiguous. Trimming took off 4 bases at V and 3 bases at J, with 3 bases between the two ends. CDR1 SNHLY and CDR2 FYNNEI come from the germline V gene. The CDR3 is made up of 11 amino acids. CDR3 sequence: CASSGHTEAFF. The CDR3 DNA reads TGTGCCAGCAGTGGACACACTGAAGCTTTCTTT.

The gene calls are TRBV10-2 and TRBJ1-3; TRBD1 might be the D (5 bases). Trimming took 3 bases from V and 4 from J, leaving 10 bases between them. In germline, CDR1 is WSHSY, CDR2 SAAADI. CDR3 length: 14 residues. CDR3 sequence reads: CASSEGPGGNTIYF. The CDR3 bases are TGCGCCAGCAGTGAAGGGCCAGGGGGAAACACCATATATTTT.

The chain uses TRBV7-2 and TRBJ1-6; 9 bases map to TRBD1. Germline V lookup: CDR1 SGHTA, CDR2 FQGNSA. V shed 5 bases, J shed 10 bases, and the junction held 9 bases outside the gene matches. This CDR3 spans 15 amino acids. The CDR3 spells CASSRTGTGLSPLHF. CDR3 sequence (DNA): TGTGCCAGCAGCCGTACCGGGACAGGGTTGTCACCCCTCCACTTT.

This chain uses TRBV7-3 with TRBJ1-1; D is undetermined. The CDR3 runs to 15 residues. The V gene lost 1 base and the J gene lost 0 bases, with 9 bases spanning the gap. Germline V lookup: CDR1 SGHTA, CDR2 FQGTGA. Here the CDR3 reads CASSLNAGMNTEAFF. The CDR3, as DNA: TGTGCCAGCAGCTTAAACGCAGGAATGAACACTGAAGCTTTCTTT.

The chain links TRBV10-2 to TRBJ1-5; D not resolved. V lost 6 bases and J 0 bases, leaving 9 bases between the germline ends. This CDR3 comprises 14 residues. In germline, CDR1 is WSHSY, CDR2 SAAADI. CDR3 loop: CASRASSSNQPQHF. DNA for the CDR3: TGCGCCAGCAGAGCCTCCAGTAGCAATCAGCCCCAGCATTTT.

V and J are TRBV25-1 and TRBJ1-3, with D possibly TRBD1 on 5 matching bases. Germline lookup yields CDR1 MGHDK and CDR2 SYGVNS. With 3 bases removed from V and 3 bases from J, the gap between germline ends came to 15 bases. CDR3 length: 16 amino acids. The CDR3 sequence: CASSERARGVGNTIYF. The CDR3 coding sequence is TGTGCCAGCAGTGAGAGGGCAAGGGGTGTTGGAAACACCATATATTTT.

The CDR3 is CASSPEPGDTQYF. CDR3 coding DNA: TGTGCCAGCAGCCCCGAGCCTGGGGATACGCAGTATTTT. The chain employs TRBV7-2 and TRBJ2-3; D is uncertain. CDR1 SGHTA and CDR2 FQGNSA come from the germline V gene. This CDR3 comprises 13 residues. V dropped 5 bases and J dropped 6 bases, with 12 bases sitting between them.

V usage is TRBV18 and J usage is TRBJ1-4; tentative D call: TRBD1 (5 bases). The germline gives CDR1 KGHSH, CDR2 LQKENI. Trimming shortened V by 2 bases and J by 11 bases, and 12 bases separated the two germline ends. The CDR3 runs 13 residues. CDR3 region: CASSPSSGDKLFF. For the CDR3, the DNA is TGTGCCAGCTCACCATCTTCTGGGGACAAACTGTTTTTT.

The chain couples TRBV19 to TRBJ2-1; 8 bases align to TRBD1. After removal of 5 bases from V and 7 bases from J, the junction contained 7 bases not matched to a gene. The CDR3 has 14 amino acids. The germline V gene has CDR1 LNHDA and CDR2 SQIVND (reference sequence). The DNA for the CDR3 is TGTGCCAGTAGTCCGAGACAGGGGAGGAATGAGCAGTTCTTC. Its protein is CASSPRQGRNEQFF.

The gene calls are TRBV7-9 and TRBJ2-1; D remains unclear. Germline CDR1 SEHNR, CDR2 FQNEAQ (reference sequence). The V and J ends lost 5 bases and 5 bases respectively, with 16 bases between them. The CDR3 is made up of 15 amino acids. The CDR3 sequence: CASSLFRTTDNEQFF. CDR3 sequence (DNA): TGTGCCAGCAGCCTCTTTCGAACTACCGACAATGAGCAGTTCTTC.

Turning to this clone: Mismatch with germline at one junction end may stem from a read error. This chain links TRBV30 with TRBJ2-3; maybe TRBD2 (5 bases). The CDR3 has 14 amino acids. Germline assignment: CDR1 GTSNPN and CDR2 SVGIG (reference sequence). The CDR3 DNA reads TGTGCCTGGGCTATACCGGCTCTAGCAGACACGCAGTATTTT. The encoded protein is CAWAIPALADTQYF. The whole variable domain, filled in from reference TRBV30 and TRBJ2-3, reads SQTIHQWPATLVQPVGSPLSLECTVEGTSNPNLYWYRQAAGRGLQLLFYSVGIGQISSEVPQNLSASRPQDRQFILSSKKLLLSDSGFYLCAWAIPALADTQYFGPGTRLTVL.

The chain has TRBV28 and TRBJ2-2, with a weak D call TRBD1 (6 bases). Germline loops: CDR1 MDHEN, CDR2 SYDVKM. The CDR3 length is 14 residues. V was shortened by 6 bases and J by 5 bases, with 13 bases between the two germline ends. CDR3 protein: CASSRGLKTGELFF. The CDR3, as DNA: TGTGCCAGCAGCAGGGGATTAAAAACCGGGGAGCTGTTTTTT.